Included here is one T cell receptor beta chain sequence, with context. Its antigen remains unidentified. The protocol was immunoSEQ multiplex PCR, while the TCRdb copy is restricted to in-frame clones and leaves out a portion. This sample has approximately 51,000 clones; about 84% occur once, and the top ten carry around 8.1%. Every patient had mismatch repair deficiency by PCR or immunohistochemistry. TCR sequencing covered a few patients who responded to pembrolizumab. CDR3 size: 14 residues. CDR1 and CDR2 from the germline V gene are LNHDA and SQIVND (reference sequence). Deletions cut 7 bases from V and 7 bases from J, with 16 bases between. These data are taken from a study of PD-1 blockade in mismatch repair-deficient tumors. Whole-study findings and limits: Tumor-resident clones, often undetectable pretreatment in blood, expanded then contracted after pembrolizumab.

This receptor was taken from an adult with mismatch repair-deficient cancer. The gene calls are TRBV19 and TRBJ1-4; D possibly corresponds to TRBD1 (6 bases). The sample here was peripheral blood, taken roughly 21 weeks after starting pembrolizumab. Here the CDR3 DNA reads TGTGCCAGTAAACTACAGGGTGAGGGTGAAAAACTGTTTTTT. Its protein is CASKLQGEGEKLFF.